The 4 T cell receptor beta chains listed next were all sequenced from one sample in a study of CD8 T cells in ankylosing spondylitis. Antigens for these TCRs are unknown. The study's findings and limits: What seemed typical of ankylosing spondylitis blood was a TCR beta motif built from eight highly homologous variants.

Each CDR3 protein is one row after TCRdb ran MiXCR on the 5' RACE reads. The table includes 700,000 to 850,000 distinct CDR3 sequences, about an eighth detected once. Sample: blood, either unsorted or a sorted T cell fraction (not recorded which). Source of these receptors: a male donor with ankylosing spondylitis.

The sample holds a few counts of this clonotype. The rearrangement links TRBV20-1 to TRBJ1-5; no clear D gene. The CDR3 is 12 residues long. The germline V and J ends were trimmed by 4 bases and 7 bases, with 11 bases remaining between them. From germline, CDR1 is DFQATT and CDR2 SNEGSKA (reference sequence). The CDR3 loop is CSAIGPGQPQHF. CDR3 nucleotide sequence: TGCAGTGCTATAGGCCCGGGGCAGCCCCAGCATTTT.

At least ten counts were recorded for this clonotype. Here the CDR3 DNA reads TGTGCCATCAGTGAGGCGTCGTTTGGCTACACCTTC. This translates into CAISEASFGYTF. V gene TRBV10-3 combines with J gene TRBJ1-2; D gene uncertain. V lost 2 bases and J 7 bases, leaving 8 bases between the germline ends. The CDR3 is 12 amino acids. Germline lookup yields CDR1 ENHRY and CDR2 SYGVKD.

This clonotype has at least ten counts. This rearrangement joins TRBV12-3 or TRBV12-4 to TRBJ2-5; the D gene could be TRBD1 or TRBD2 (6 bases each). The germline V and J ends were trimmed by 2 bases and 5 bases, with 15 bases remaining between them. CDR3 size: 15 residues. DNA for the CDR3: TGTGCCAGCAGTTTATATGGGGGGCGCATCGAGACCCAGTACTTC. It yields the protein CASSLYGGRIETQYF.

This clonotype turned up a few times. The chain uses TRBV5-1 and TRBJ2-7; 7 positions agree with TRBD1. CDR1 is SGHRS and CDR2 is YFSETQ in the germline V gene. The CDR3 consists of 14 residues. J was trimmed by 3 bases and V by 4 bases; bases with no gene match: 7. The DNA for the CDR3 is TGCGCCAGCAGCGAGAACCGGGACAGCTACGAGCAGTACTTC. This gives the protein CASSENRDSYEQYF.